This TCR beta chain was obtained from a study of blood T cell repertoires in COVID-19. Across the study: The cDNA or gDNA used as material had been derived from T cells, B-cell-depleted T cells, or PBMCs.

Sequencing used immunoSEQ multiplex PCR; TCRdb keeps in-frame clones, though not all of them. This table holds about 380,000 clones, approximately 90% found once. Participant-given clinical history determined each cohort assignment. The germline CDR1 and CDR2 sequences are MNHEY and SVGEGT. The CDR3 runs to 15 residues. The V end was cut by 0 bases, the J end by 2 bases, with 9 bases between. The TCR comes from a woman aged 18-35 years who had recovered from COVID-19. Sequenced: PBMCs or T cells enriched from blood (not recorded which). The rearrangement joins TRBV6-2 or TRBV6-3 to TRBJ2-3, with TRBD2 as a possible D gene (6 bases). In nucleotides, the CDR3 is TGTGCCAGCAGTTACTCTGGGGGGTTCACAGATACGCAGTATTTT. This encodes CASSYSGGFTDTQYF.